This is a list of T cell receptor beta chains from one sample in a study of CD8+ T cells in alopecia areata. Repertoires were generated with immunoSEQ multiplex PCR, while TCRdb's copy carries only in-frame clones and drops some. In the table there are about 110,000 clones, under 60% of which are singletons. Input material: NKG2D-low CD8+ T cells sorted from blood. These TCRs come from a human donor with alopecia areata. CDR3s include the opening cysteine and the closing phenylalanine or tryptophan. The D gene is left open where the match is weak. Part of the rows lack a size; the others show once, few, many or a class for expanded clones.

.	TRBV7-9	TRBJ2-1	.	TGTGCCAGCAGCGTCCGTGAGCAGTTCTTC	CASSVREQFF
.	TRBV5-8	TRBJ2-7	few	TGTGCCAGCAGCTTGTTTATGGACGGCCACTACGAGCAGTACTTC	CASSLFMDGHYEQYF
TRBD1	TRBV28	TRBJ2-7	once	TGTGCCAGCAGCAACGACAGGGGAAATGTCTACGAGCAGTACTTC	CASSNDRGNVYEQYF
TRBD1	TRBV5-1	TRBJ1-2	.	TGCGCCAGCAGCTTGGGCAGGGGGCAAGGCTACACCTTC	CASSLGRGQGYTF
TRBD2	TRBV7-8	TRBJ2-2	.	TGTGCCAGCACCAACTCGGGGCTAGCGGGAAGATGGGACACCGGGGAGCTGTTTTTT	CASTNSGLAGRWDTGELFF
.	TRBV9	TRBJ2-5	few	TGTGCCAGCAGCGTGACGGGAGTAGAGACCCAGTACTTC	CASSVTGVETQYF
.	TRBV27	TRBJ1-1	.	TGTGCCAGCAGATTTGGGAACACTGAAGCTTTCTTT	CASRFGNTEAFF
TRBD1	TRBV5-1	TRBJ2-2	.	TGCGCCAGCAGCTTTTTGGTTCAGGGGGCGCGAACCGGGGAGCTGTTTTTT	CASSFLVQGARTGELFF
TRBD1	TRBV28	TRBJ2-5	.	TGTGCCAGCAGTGTATCCGGGACAGGTGGGGAAGAGACCCAGTACTTC	CASSVSGTGGEETQYF
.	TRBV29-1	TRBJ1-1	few	TGCAGCGTTGACGATGGGAAGGAGTACACTGAAGCTTTCTTT	CSVDDGKEYTEAFF
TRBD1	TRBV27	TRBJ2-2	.	TGTGCCAGCAGTTCCCGGGACAGGGTCGCCGGGGAGCTGTTTTTT	CASSSRDRVAGELFF
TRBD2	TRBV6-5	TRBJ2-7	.	TGTGCCAGCAGTCAGGGACTAGCACTCTCCTACGAGCAGTACTTC	CASSQGLALSYEQYF
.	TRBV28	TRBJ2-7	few	TGTGCCAGCAGTTATCTTAGCGGTTACGAGCAGTACTTC	CASSYLSGYEQYF
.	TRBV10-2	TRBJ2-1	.	TGCGCCAGCACCGAGGGCCTCTTCTTCAATGAGCAGTTCTTC	CASTEGLFFNEQFF
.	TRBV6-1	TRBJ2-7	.	TGTGCCAGCAGAGGTACTTCCTATGGCTACGAGCAGTACTTC	CASRGTSYGYEQYF
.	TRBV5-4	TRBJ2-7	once	TGTGCCAGCAGCTTCCGGGACCGAAACTACGAGCAGTACTTC	CASSFRDRNYEQYF
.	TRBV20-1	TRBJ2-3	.	TGCAGTGCTCCTTTCGCAGATACGCAGTATTTT	CSAPFADTQYF
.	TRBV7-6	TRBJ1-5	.	TGTGCCAGCAGCTTAAATATAGGGGAAGGGCCCCAGCATTTT	CASSLNIGEGPQHF
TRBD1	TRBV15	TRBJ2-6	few	TGTGCCACCAGCCTGGACAGGGGGTTTGGGGCCAACGTCCTGACTTTC	CATSLDRGFGANVLTF
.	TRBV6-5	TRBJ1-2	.	TGTGCCAGCAGACAGGGTCTGGATGGCTACACCTTC	CASRQGLDGYTF